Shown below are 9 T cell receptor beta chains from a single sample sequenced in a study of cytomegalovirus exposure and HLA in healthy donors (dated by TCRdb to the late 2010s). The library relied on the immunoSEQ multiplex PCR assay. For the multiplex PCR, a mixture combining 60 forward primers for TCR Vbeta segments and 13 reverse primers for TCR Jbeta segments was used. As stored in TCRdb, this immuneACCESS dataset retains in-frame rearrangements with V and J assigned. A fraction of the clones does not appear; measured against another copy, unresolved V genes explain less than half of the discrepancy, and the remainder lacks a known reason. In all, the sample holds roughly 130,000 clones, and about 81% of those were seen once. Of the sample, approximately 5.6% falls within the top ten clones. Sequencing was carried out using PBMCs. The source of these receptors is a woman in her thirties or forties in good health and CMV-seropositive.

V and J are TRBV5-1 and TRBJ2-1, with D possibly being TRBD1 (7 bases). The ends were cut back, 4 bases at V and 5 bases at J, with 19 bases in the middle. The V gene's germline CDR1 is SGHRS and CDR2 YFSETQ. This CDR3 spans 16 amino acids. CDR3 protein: CASSAQQGKRDNEQFF. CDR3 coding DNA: TGCGCCAGCAGCGCACAACAGGGGAAGCGGGACAATGAGCAGTTCTTC.

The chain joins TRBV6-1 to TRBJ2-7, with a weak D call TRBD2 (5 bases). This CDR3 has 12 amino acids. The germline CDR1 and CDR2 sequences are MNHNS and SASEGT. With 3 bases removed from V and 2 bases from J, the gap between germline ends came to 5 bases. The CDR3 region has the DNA TGTGCCAGCAGTGACGGGACCTACGAGCAGTACTTC. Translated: CASSDGTYEQYF.

This chain's CDR3 is CASSSSPGQGRKETQYF. CDR3 in DNA: TGTGCCAGCAGTTCATCTCCGGGACAGGGAAGGAAAGAGACCCAGTACTTC. The chain joins TRBV27 to TRBJ2-5, with 9 bases that match TRBD1. With V trimmed by 4 bases and J by 3 bases, 12 bases remained unmatched. Germline V lookup: CDR1 MNHEY, CDR2 SMNVEV (reference sequence). This CDR3 is built from 17 residues.

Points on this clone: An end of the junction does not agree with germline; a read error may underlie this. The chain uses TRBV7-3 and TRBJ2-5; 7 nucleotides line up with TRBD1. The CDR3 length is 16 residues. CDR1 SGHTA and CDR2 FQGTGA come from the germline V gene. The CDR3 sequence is CAGSLAYGTAQETQYF. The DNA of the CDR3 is TGTGCCGGCAGCTTAGCCTACGGGACAGCTCAAGAGACCCAGTACTTC.

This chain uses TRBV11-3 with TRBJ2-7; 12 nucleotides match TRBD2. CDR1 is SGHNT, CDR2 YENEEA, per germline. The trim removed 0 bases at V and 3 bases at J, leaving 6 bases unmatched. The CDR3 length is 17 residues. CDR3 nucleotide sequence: TGTGCCAGCAGCTTAGATGAGGCTAGCGGGAGGGTCTACGAGCAGTACTTC. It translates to CASSLDEASGRVYEQYF.

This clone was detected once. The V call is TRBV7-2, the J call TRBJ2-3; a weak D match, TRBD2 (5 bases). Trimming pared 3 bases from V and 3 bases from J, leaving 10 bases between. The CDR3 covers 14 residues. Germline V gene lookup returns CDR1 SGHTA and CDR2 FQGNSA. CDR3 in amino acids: CASSFGAATDTQYF. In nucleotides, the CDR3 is TGTGCCAGCAGCTTTGGAGCGGCTACAGATACGCAGTATTTT.

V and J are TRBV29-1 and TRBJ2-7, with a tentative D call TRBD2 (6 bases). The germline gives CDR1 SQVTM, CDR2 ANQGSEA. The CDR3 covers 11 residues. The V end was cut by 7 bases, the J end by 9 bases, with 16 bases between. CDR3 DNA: TGCAGCGCCGGGTGGGGGGAAAGGCAGTACTTC. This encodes CSAGWGERQYF.

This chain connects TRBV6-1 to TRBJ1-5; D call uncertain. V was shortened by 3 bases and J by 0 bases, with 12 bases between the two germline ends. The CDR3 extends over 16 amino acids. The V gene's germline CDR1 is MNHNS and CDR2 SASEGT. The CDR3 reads CASSELTTISNQPQHF. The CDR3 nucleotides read TGTGCCAGCAGTGAGTTAACTACAATTAGCAATCAGCCCCAGCATTTT.

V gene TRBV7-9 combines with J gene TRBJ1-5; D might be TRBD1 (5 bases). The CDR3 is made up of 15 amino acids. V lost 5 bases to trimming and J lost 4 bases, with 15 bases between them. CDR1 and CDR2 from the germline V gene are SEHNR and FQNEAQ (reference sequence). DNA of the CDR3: TGTGCCAGCAGCCCAGGACACAACTCGAATCAGCCCCAGCATTTT. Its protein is CASSPGHNSNQPQHF. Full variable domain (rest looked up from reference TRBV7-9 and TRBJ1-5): DTGVSQNPRHKITKRGQNVTFRCDPISEHNRLYWYRQTLGQGPEFLTYFQNEAQLEKSRLLSDRFSAERPKGSFSTLEIQRTEQGDSAMYLCASSPGHNSNQPQHFGDGTRLSIL.